Listed below are T cell receptor beta chains from one sample, sequenced in a study of spatial heterogeneity in lung cancer. MiXCR, run by TCRdb on the 5' RACE reads, gives a single entry per CDR3 protein. The sample has about 85,000 distinct CDR3 sequences; approximately 20% are singletons. Sequencing used PBMCs, obtained at surgery. These receptors were collected from a male donor with early-stage non-small cell lung cancer. Each CDR3 is given with its conserved first and last residue. A D gene is named only where the DNA matches it firmly. The size of a clone is reported for some rows only, either as once, few or many, or as a class for expanded clones.

TGCGCCAGCAGCTTGGAAGCTCGCCAAGAGACCCAGTACTTC	CASSLEARQETQYF	few	.	TRBV5-1	TRBJ2-5
TGTGCCAGCAGTGTTCTTTGGGGAGAGACCCAGTACTTC	CASSVLWGETQYF	few	.	TRBV27	TRBJ2-5
TGCGCCAGCAGCCCCCGGAACGGCGGAGAGACTAACTATGGCTACACCTTC	CASSPRNGGETNYGYTF	.	.	TRBV4-1	TRBJ1-2
TGTGCCAGCAGCCCGGGCACCTATGGGGGCACTGAAGCTTTCTTT	CASSPGTYGGTEAFF	.	.	TRBV3-1	TRBJ1-1
TGTGCCTGGAGTGTACTACAGACAGATACGCAGTATTTT	CAWSVLQTDTQYF	.	.	TRBV30	TRBJ2-3
TGTGCCAGCAGCTTACCCGACAGCGATTCACCCCTCCACTTT	CASSLPDSDSPLHF	many	.	TRBV5-6	TRBJ1-6
TGTGCCACCAGTGAGGAGGGAAACAATCAGCCCCAGCATTTT	CATSEEGNNQPQHF	many	.	TRBV24-1	TRBJ1-5
TGTGCCAGCAGCCAAGAAAAGGGGGCCCGAAATTCACCCCTCCACTTT	CASSQEKGARNSPLHF	few	TRBD1	TRBV3-1	TRBJ1-6
TGCGCCAGCAGCTTCAGCGGGAACCAAGAGACCCAGTACTTC	CASSFSGNQETQYF	.	TRBD2	TRBV5-1	TRBJ2-5
TGTGCCAGCAGTTTACCGATCGGAGGCACCGGGGAGCTGTTTTTT	CASSLPIGGTGELFF	.	.	TRBV12-3/TRBV12-4	TRBJ2-2
TGTGCCAGCAGTTACTCCAGCGACCGACTGAACACTGAAGCTTTCTTT	CASSYSSDRLNTEAFF	many	.	TRBV6-5	TRBJ1-1
TGCAGTGCCACGTTTCAGGGGAAACAGCCCCAGCATTTT	CSATFQGKQPQHF	.	.	TRBV20-1	TRBJ1-5
TGTGCCAGCCGACTAGCGGAATACAATGAGCAGTTCTTC	CASRLAEYNEQFF	.	TRBD2	TRBV28	TRBJ2-1
TGTGCCAGCAGCCCCCCAGCGTCTCGGGAGACCCAGTACTTC	CASSPPASRETQYF	.	.	TRBV2	TRBJ2-5
TGTGCCAACAGAAAAGGACTAGCGGGCGCCAATGAGCAGTTCTTC	CANRKGLAGANEQFF	.	TRBD2	TRBV27	TRBJ2-1
TGTGCCAGCAGCCACACACTATACGAGCAGTACTTC	CASSHTLYEQYF	many	.	TRBV12-3/TRBV12-4	TRBJ2-7
TGTGCCAGCAGTTCGACCTTTGGCTCCTATAATTCACCCCTCCACTTT	CASSSTFGSYNSPLHF	many	.	TRBV11-3	TRBJ1-6
TGTGCCACCAGTGATTTCGGGGAGCTGTTTTTT	CATSDFGELFF	.	.	TRBV24-1	TRBJ2-2
TGCGCCAGCAGCTTAGGGGGCAGTCTGAATATCTTGGAGCAGTACTTC	CASSLGGSLNILEQYF	.	TRBD1	TRBV5-1	TRBJ2-7
TGTGCCAGCAGAAGTAGTTGGGGACAGGGGACAAACGAGCAGTACTTC	CASRSSWGQGTNEQYF	.	TRBD1	TRBV2	TRBJ2-7
TGTGCCAGCAGCTCCGCGGCAGAGAACACTGAAGCTTTCTTT	CASSSAAENTEAFF	.	.	TRBV7-2	TRBJ1-1
TGTGCCATCAGTGTCGACAGGGCAGAGACCCAGTACTTC	CAISVDRAETQYF	.	TRBD1	TRBV10-3	TRBJ2-5
TGTGCCAGCTCACCTAATAGGGCTACCGCGAACACCGGGGAGCTGTTTTTT	CASSPNRATANTGELFF	few	.	TRBV18	TRBJ2-2
TGTGCTAGCAGCTTAGGGCTGGGACAGCAAGAGACCCAGTACTTC	CASSLGLGQQETQYF	many	TRBD1	TRBV7-7	TRBJ2-5
TGTGCCACCAGCAGAGACCAGGGGGAGACCCAGTACTTC	CATSRDQGETQYF	.	.	TRBV15	TRBJ2-5
TGTGCCAGCAGTTTGGGGGACAGGAGGAATTCACCCCTCCACTTT	CASSLGDRRNSPLHF	few	TRBD1	TRBV28	TRBJ1-6
TGTGCCAGCAGCGTAGGAGGAGGGGGGGCCGTTCCCTACAATGAGCAGTTCTTC	CASSVGGGGAVPYNEQFF	few	.	TRBV9	TRBJ2-1
TGCGCCAGCAGCCAGACAGGGGGCTCCTACAATGAGCAGTTCTTC	CASSQTGGSYNEQFF	.	TRBD1	TRBV4-3	TRBJ2-1
TGTGCCAGCAGCTTAGCGGCGACATCCTCCTACGAGCAGTACTTC	CASSLAATSSYEQYF	many	.	TRBV7-9	TRBJ2-7
TGTGCCTGGAGTAAGAGCGGGGGCTTCACAGATACGCAGTATTTT	CAWSKSGGFTDTQYF	many	TRBD2	TRBV30	TRBJ2-3
TGCGCCAGCAGTTCTGGGCCTTTCAACACAGGGACGCAGTATTTT	CASSSGPFNTGTQYF	few	.	TRBV5-1	TRBJ2-3
TGTGCCAGCGCCTCCAGGCTTAACACTGAAGCTTTCTTT	CASASRLNTEAFF	.	.	TRBV28	TRBJ1-1
TGTGCCAGCAGCCCCGGGACATTCACTGAAGCTTTCTTT	CASSPGTFTEAFF	few	.	TRBV11-3	TRBJ1-1
TGTGCCAGCAGCTCCCGGCGCGTGGGACTAGCAGGAGATACGCAGTATTTT	CASSSRRVGLAGDTQYF	few	TRBD2	TRBV7-2	TRBJ2-3
TGTGCCAGCAGTGCCCTGGGGGGAGGGCCCCCAGATACGCAGTATTTT	CASSALGGGPPDTQYF	few	TRBD2	TRBV2	TRBJ2-3
TGCGCCAGCAGCTTGTCGACAGGGGGACCCGGGGAGCTGTTTTTT	CASSLSTGGPGELFF	few	TRBD1	TRBV5-1	TRBJ2-2
TGTGCCAGCAGCCAAGCCCAGAGTAGCGGGCACTCCTACGAGCAGTACTTC	CASSQAQSSGHSYEQYF	few	TRBD2	TRBV3-1	TRBJ2-7
TGTGCCAGCAGCTTCCTCGGGGAGGGCGAGCAGTACTTC	CASSFLGEGEQYF	few	TRBD2	TRBV3-1	TRBJ2-7
TGTGCCAGCAGCCGTTGGGACGCCTCCTACGAGCAGTACTTC	CASSRWDASYEQYF	.	.	TRBV3-1	TRBJ2-7
TGTGCCAGCAGCCCCCGGACCTACAATGAGCAGTTCTTC	CASSPRTYNEQFF	.	.	TRBV5-6	TRBJ2-1